Detailed here is one T cell receptor beta chain. Its antigen is still unknown. Clones were read by immunoSEQ multiplex PCR, and TCRdb kept only the in-frame ones, dropping some. The sample lists about 140,000 clones, 80% to 95% seen once, with less than 1.5% in the top ten. This sample was taken from a study of T cell responses to AZD1222 COVID-19 vaccine. General observations from the study: Spike-wide coverage was observed for vaccine-associated CD4 TCRs, with dominant responses at 160-218 and 743-854. Spike-specific TCR repertoires showed rising breadth and depth after two AZD1222 doses. Samples come after the peak T cell response, not at day 14.

The CDR3 is 14 residues long. V lost 5 bases and J lost 5, with 16 bases in between. Germline CDR1 and CDR2: LNHDA and SQIVND (reference sequence). The sample here was peripheral blood, taken 28 days after the second AZD1222 dose. The source of this sequence is an adult who received the AZD1222 COVID-19 vaccine. The chain recombines TRBV19 with TRBJ2-7; a weak D match, TRBD1 (6 bases). The CDR3 sequence is CASSWGQGPDEQYF. The CDR3 coding sequence is TGTGCCAGTAGTTGGGGGCAGGGACCTGACGAGCAGTACTTC.